One sample yielded the 17 T cell receptor beta chains listed below, sequenced in a study of T-cell reconstitution after alpha-beta-depleted transplantation in children. The authors prepared the TCRbeta library with unique molecular identifiers. Via MiXCR, TCRdb re-called the PCR reads, giving one row per CDR3 protein. There are almost 600,000 distinct CDR3 sequences in the sample; over 25% occur only once, and 35% to 40% lies in the top ten. The specimen was PBMCs, collected before TCRalphabeta/CD19-depleted stem cell transplant. These TCRs come from a boy under three years old with Wiskott-Aldrich syndrome, due to receive a stem cell transplant.

The chain joins TRBV10-1 to TRBJ2-1; D is perhaps TRBD2 (5 bases). V lost 0 bases and J 5 bases, leaving 14 bases between the germline ends. Germline CDR1 is WNHNN and CDR2 is SYGVQD (reference sequence). The CDR3 is 16 residues long. CDR3 coding DNA: TGCGCCAGCAGTGAGTCTCTAGCAGTCTTAAACAATGAGCAGTTCTTC. It specifies CASSESLAVLNNEQFF.

This clonotype appeared a few times. The chain carries TRBV24-1 and TRBJ2-1, with 7 nucleotides matching TRBD2. V shed 3 bases and J 2 bases; nucleotides not matched to a gene: 6. Germline assignment: CDR1 KGHDR and CDR2 SFDVKD. The CDR3 has 16 amino acids. The CDR3 DNA reads TGTGCCACCAGTGATCATAAAAGCGGGACCTACAATGAGCAGTTCTTC. Its protein product is CATSDHKSGTYNEQFF.

This chain uses TRBV12-3 or TRBV12-4 with TRBJ2-7; D is tentatively TRBD1 or TRBD2 (6 bases each). The CDR3 covers 14 residues. V was trimmed by 7 bases and J by 0 bases, leaving 13 bases between them. The CDR3 spells CASTLGGSSYEQYF. CDR3 in DNA: TGTGCCAGCACCCTCGGGGGCAGCTCCTACGAGCAGTACTTC.

This clonotype was seen only once. Here the CDR3 reads CASSSQGAPLMNTEAFF. In nucleotides, the CDR3 is TGTGCCAGCTCGTCACAGGGGGCGCCTCTCATGAACACTGAAGCTTTCTTT. The gene calls are TRBV18 and TRBJ1-1, with TRBD1 matching over 9 bases. The germline V gene encodes CDR1 KGHSH and CDR2 LQKENI. The ends lost 6 bases at V and 0 bases at J; junction bases unmatched: 11. CDR3 length: 17 residues.

The chain has TRBV7-8 and TRBJ2-7; TRBD1 agrees at 9 bases. V shed 5 bases and J 4 bases; nucleotides not matched to a gene: 9. Germline V gene data show CDR1 as SGHVS and CDR2 as FQNEAQ. The CDR3 loop spans 15 amino acids. CDR3 coding DNA: TGTGCCAGCAGCGGCTCCGGGACAGGGACTTACGAGCAGTACTTC. As protein: CASSGSGTGTYEQYF. Together with reference TRBV7-8 and TRBJ2-7, the CDR3 gives the full variable domain: GAGVSQSPRYKVAKRGQDVALRCDPISGHVSLFWYQQALGQGPEFLTYFQNEAQLDKSGLPSDRFFAERPEGSVSTLKIQRTQQEDSAVYLCASSGSGTGTYEQYFGPGTRLTVT.

This clonotype was recorded a few times. Here the CDR3 DNA reads TGCGCCAGCAGCTTGAGGGCTAGCGGACAAGAGACCCAGTACTTC. It specifies CASSLRASGQETQYF. The chain carries TRBV5-1 and TRBJ2-5, with TRBD2 matching 7 bases. V lost 1 base to trimming and J lost 2 bases; unmatched junction nucleotides: 5. This CDR3 has 15 residues. Germline loops: CDR1 SGHRS, CDR2 YFSETQ.

The V gene is TRBV20-1, the J gene TRBJ2-3; 11 positions agree with TRBD2. The germline V gene has CDR1 DFQATT and CDR2 SNEGSKA (reference sequence). The V and J ends lost 6 bases and 6 bases, in that order; junction bases with no gene match: 8. This CDR3 is 14 amino acids long. The CDR3: CSATTSGKGDTQYF. The CDR3 region has the DNA TGCAGTGCAACGACTAGCGGGAAGGGGGATACGCAGTATTTT.

This clonotype was seen just once. The chain employs TRBV5-5 and TRBJ1-6; TRBD1 matches at 11 bases. Germline trimming cut 0 bases from V and 9 bases from J; bases unmatched to any gene: 8. The germline V gene has CDR1 SGHKS and CDR2 YYEKEE (reference sequence). The CDR3 loop spans 17 amino acids. The CDR3 region is CASSLVFRTGGLSPLHF. In nucleotides, the CDR3 is TGTGCCAGCAGCTTGGTATTCCGGACAGGGGGCCTTTCACCCCTCCACTTT.

The J gene is TRBJ2-7, the V gene TRBV5-1; the D is unclear. V lost 2 bases and J lost 7, with 7 bases in between. Germline V gene sequence: CDR1 SGHRS, CDR2 YFSETQ. The CDR3 runs 11 residues. CDR3: CASSFKGEQYF. CDR3 DNA sequence: TGCGCCAGCAGCTTTAAGGGAGAGCAGTACTTC.

The chain couples TRBV2 to TRBJ2-1; D may be TRBD1 (5 bases). The germline gives CDR1 SNHLY, CDR2 FYNNEI. This CDR3 contains 13 residues. The V gene lost 5 bases and the J gene lost 8 bases, with 13 bases spanning the gap. CDR3 in amino acids: CASSWPGFDEQFF. The CDR3, as DNA: TGTGCCAGCAGTTGGCCAGGGTTTGATGAGCAGTTCTTC.

The V and J genes are TRBV5-1 and TRBJ1-6, with unresolved D. This CDR3 spans 14 amino acids. V gave up 1 base and J gave up 9 bases, with 11 bases separating them. CDR1 and CDR2 from the germline V gene are SGHRS and YFSETQ. The CDR3 spells CASSLRRVLSPLHF. The CDR3 DNA reads as TGCGCCAGCAGCTTGCGGCGGGTCCTTTCACCCCTCCACTTT.

J is TRBJ2-6 and V is TRBV27; 8 nucleotides agree with TRBD1. The CDR3 covers 17 residues. The junction had 4 bases not matched to a gene; V was cut back by 3 bases and J by 0 bases. CDR1 is MNHEY, CDR2 SMNVEV, per germline (reference sequence). The CDR3 reads CASSLDRVSSGANVLTF. CDR3 DNA: TGTGCCAGCAGTTTGGACAGGGTGAGCTCTGGGGCCAACGTCCTGACTTTC.

This clonotype was picked up a small number of times. This chain uses TRBV28 with TRBJ2-1; D is possibly TRBD2 (6 bases). The V end was cut by 4 bases, the J end by 2 bases, with 12 bases between. The germline CDR1 and CDR2 sequences are MDHEN and SYDVKM. This CDR3 has 15 residues. This CDR3 is CASSSAGGAYNEQFF. CDR3 in DNA: TGTGCCAGCAGTTCCGCTGGCGGGGCCTACAATGAGCAGTTCTTC.

The V call is TRBV28, the J call TRBJ2-1, with 11 positions matching TRBD2. The CDR3 loop spans 15 amino acids. Germline-derived CDR1 and CDR2 are MDHEN and SYDVKM. J was trimmed by 5 bases and V by 5 bases; bases with no gene match: 5. CDR3 loop: CASSLQLAGDNEQFF. CDR3 nucleotides: TGTGCCAGCAGTCTCCAACTAGCGGGAGACAATGAGCAGTTCTTC.

This clonotype was detected a few times. The V gene is TRBV24-1, the J gene TRBJ2-1, with D hard to call. The CDR3 is 15 residues long. Trimming took 6 bases from V and 4 from J, leaving 15 bases between them. The germline CDR1 and CDR2 sequences are KGHDR and SFDVKD. CDR3 amino acids: CATSIPRVLYNEQFF. The CDR3 DNA reads TGTGCCACCAGTATACCTAGGGTTCTGTACAATGAGCAGTTCTTC.

Here the CDR3 DNA reads TGTGCCACCAGTGATTTGGCCGGGACTAGCGGGAAAAGCACAGATACGCAGTATTTT. This translates into CATSDLAGTSGKSTDTQYF. The chain employs TRBV24-1 and TRBJ2-3; 13 nucleotides line up with TRBD2. With V trimmed by 0 bases and J by 0 bases, 5 bases remained unmatched. Germline CDR1 is KGHDR and CDR2 is SFDVKD. This CDR3 has 19 residues.

This clonotype was counted a few times. J is TRBJ2-3 and V is TRBV20-1, with D possibly TRBD1 on 6 matching bases. V was trimmed by 6 bases and J by 6 bases, leaving 19 bases between them. In germline, CDR1 is DFQATT, CDR2 SNEGSKA (reference sequence). CDR3 length: 14 residues. Written as DNA, the CDR3 is TGCAGTGCCGGAACGCTCTTGGGGGCGGATACGCAGTATTTT. Its protein is CSAGTLLGADTQYF.